The count of the clone carrying this T cell receptor (beta chain) is one. Its antigen is undetermined. CDR3 length: 16 residues. Germline-derived CDR1 and CDR2 are KGHDR and SFDVKD. V shed 4 bases and J 2 bases; nucleotides not matched to a gene: 9. This record belongs to a study of persistence of HIV-infected CD4 T cells. This nonspecific control used anti-CD3/anti-CD28 bead stimulation of CD4+ T cells. CD4+ T cells upregulating both CD40 ligand and CD69 were sorted as responding cells. Sequencing used immunoSEQ version 4 in survey mode. Sequenced by immunoSEQ multiplex PCR; TCRdb stores in-frame clones only, minus some. The sample yields about 46,000 clones, about nine tenths seen once.

The chain uses TRBV24-1 and TRBJ1-2; 7 bases are a match to TRBD1. The clonotype was recovered from an adult woman with HIV who was CMV-seropositive. The sample was CD4+ T cells sorted from PBMCs after roughly 19-hour stimulation, taken from a patient who received antiretroviral therapy. The CDR3 region has the DNA TGTGCCACCAGTGACCCCTCGACAGGGAAAAACTATGGCTACACCTTC. Its translation: CATSDPSTGKNYGYTF.